Given below is one TCR beta chain in context. No antigen is known for it. One base away there is no much larger clone; base qualities are not given. V gives up 3 bases and J gives up 1 base, and the segment between their germline ends measures 10 bases. The germline V gene (reference sequence) provides CDR1 GTSNPN and CDR2 SVGIG. The cysteine opens and the phenylalanine closes a CDR3 of 15 amino acids. Kept here is only the CDR3 DNA, which spans 45 bases and is read in frame from base 1. The sample is drawn from a study of T cell changes during pregnancy in multiple sclerosis (dated 2019 in TCRdb). Regarding the study in general: Changes in the T cell repertoire over the course of pregnancy were examined in this study in women with multiple sclerosis.

Library preparation was by the immunoSEQ multiplex PCR assay. TCRdb retrieved this table from immuneACCESS and kept in-frame rearrangements only. Not all clones are present; in checked studies, unresolved V genes account for under half, and no reason is known for the remainder. Present in this sample are 60,000 to 70,000 clones, more than 85% of which were seen just once. The ten largest account for almost 1.5% of the sample. The chain is made from TRBV30 and TRBJ2-6, with no confidently assigned D gene. Sequencing used peripheral blood, obtained in the second trimester of pregnancy. This TCR was recovered from a female donor with multiple sclerosis, enrolled in a pregnancy study. The CDR3 protein sequence reads: CAWRLPVSGANVLTF. The DNA sequence reads TGTGCCTGGAGGCTACCGGTTTCTGGGGCCAACGTCCTGACTTTC.